These 29 T cell receptor beta chains share one sample of origin, sequenced in a study of T cells in Graves' hyperthyroidism and ophthalmopathy. Researchers amplified the TCR beta CDR3 regions from RNA transcripts. The HTBI primer set drove a first-round RT-PCR of the TCR CDR3. MiXCR, run by TCRdb on the multiplex PCR reads, gives a single entry per CDR3 protein. In the table there are about 350,000 distinct CDR3 sequences, about 18% of which are singletons. The sample taken for sequencing was blood. The receptors come from a woman younger than 35 with Graves' hyperthyroidism.

This clonotype was seen many times. The V call is TRBV16, the J call TRBJ1-1; D is unclear. V was clipped by 1 base and J by 6 bases, with 9 bases between them. This CDR3 is 13 amino acids long. The germline V gene has CDR1 KGHSY and CDR2 FQNENV. CDR3 nucleotides: TGTGCCAGCAGCCAATTGTTGTATTCTGAAGCTTTCTTT. Its translation is CASSQLLYSEAFF.

On this clonotype itself: Since a much larger clone is just one base distant, this may be a read error. The chain employs TRBV5-1 and TRBJ2-7; TRBD1 aligns across 9 bases. This CDR3 contains 15 residues. Germline CDR1 is SGHRS and CDR2 is YFSETQ. The V segment lost 3 bases and the J segment 3 bases; nucleotides outside the gene matches: 7. CDR3 sequence reads: CASSSSTGGIYEQYF. DNA of the CDR3: TGCGCCAGCAGCTCGTCGACAGGGGGGATCTACGAGCAGTACTTC. Full variable domain (outside the CDR3, taken from reference TRBV5-1 and TRBJ2-7): KAGVTQTPRYLIKTRGQQVTLSCSPISGHRSVSWYQQTPGQGLQFLFEYFSETQRNKGNFPGRFSGRQFSNSRSEMNVSTLELGDSALYLCASSSSTGGIYEQYFGPGTRLTVT.

This clonotype came up many times. V usage is TRBV7-9 and J usage is TRBJ1-1, with 7 bases matching TRBD1. Germline CDR1 and CDR2: SEHNR and FQNEAQ (reference sequence). This CDR3 spans 13 amino acids. V trimming: 3 bases; J trimming: 7 bases; junction bases outside the gene matches: 5. DNA for the CDR3: TGTGCCAGCAGCTTGACAGGGTACGATGAAGCTTTCTTT. This codes for CASSLTGYDEAFF. The complete variable domain, with remaining parts taken from reference TRBV7-9 and TRBJ1-1, reads DTGVSQNPRHKITKRGQNVTFRCDPISEHNRLYWYRQTLGQGPEFLTYFQNEAQLEKSRLLSDRFSAERPKGSFSTLEIQRTEQGDSAMYLCASSLTGYDEAFFGQGTRLTVV.

This clonotype occurred many times. The chain combines TRBV7-9 with TRBJ1-1; the match to TRBD1 covers 8 bases. Germline lookup yields CDR1 SEHNR and CDR2 FQNEAQ (reference sequence). Trimming took 5 bases from V and 5 from J; bases not matched to a gene: 10. This CDR3 has 15 amino acids. In DNA form, the CDR3 reads TGTGCCAGCAGCCCCAGGGACAGGCAGGGGACTGAAGCTTTCTTT. It specifies CASSPRDRQGTEAFF.

There are many counts of this clonotype. The J gene is TRBJ1-1, the V gene TRBV7-8; D not resolved. The CDR3 is 12 amino acids. In germline, CDR1 is SGHVS, CDR2 FQNEAQ. V lost 3 bases and J 10 bases, leaving 12 bases between the germline ends. CDR3 amino acids: CASSLVTGAAFF. In DNA, the CDR3 is TGTGCCAGCAGCTTGGTAACGGGTGCAGCTTTCTTT.

This clonotype was observed many times. The V gene is TRBV28, the J gene TRBJ2-7, with D perhaps TRBD1 (7 bases). Between the trimmed V and J ends, which lost 4 bases and 9 bases, there was a span of 25 bases. CDR1 MDHEN and CDR2 SYDVKM come from the germline V gene. This CDR3 is built from 16 residues. This CDR3 is CASSSSIGTAGSGQYF. The CDR3 nucleotides read TGTGCCAGCAGTTCAAGTATCGGGACAGCGGGTTCCGGGCAGTACTTC.

This clonotype was observed a handful of times. The chain links TRBV5-5 to TRBJ1-5, with 7 nucleotides matching TRBD1. This CDR3 has 16 residues. The J segment lost 4 bases and the V segment lost 6 bases, leaving 13 bases of the junction unmatched. Germline V CDR1 and CDR2: SGHKS, YYEKEE (reference sequence). Here the CDR3 DNA reads TGTGCCAGCACTGGATATAATGGGACAGAGAATCAGCCCCAGCATTTT. It is translated as CASTGYNGTENQPQHF.

This clonotype showed up many times. A clone one base away is much larger, so this may be a read error. As DNA, the CDR3 is TGTGCCAGCAGTCCGGTCGGGGGTAGCGGGGGTAAAGAAGAGGCCCAGTACTTC. Protein product: CASSPVGGSGGKEEAQYF. This chain joins TRBV28 and TRBJ2-5, with 9 bases that match TRBD2. The CDR3 is made up of 18 amino acids. Germline CDR1 reads MDHEN; CDR2 reads SYDVKM.

The table lists this clonotype with many counts. This chain uses TRBV6-2 or TRBV6-3 with TRBJ2-7, with D tentatively TRBD2 (5 bases). The CDR3 sequence is 13 residues long. From germline, CDR1 is MNHEY and CDR2 SVGEGT. Trimming shortened V by 10 bases and J by 2 bases, and 15 bases separated the two germline ends. CDR3 sequence: CATHPGTAYEQYF. Written as DNA, the CDR3 is TGTGCCACCCACCCGGGAACAGCCTACGAGCAGTACTTC.

This clonotype occurred many times. The DNA for the CDR3 is TGTGCCAGCAGCGTAGCTGGGGCGGGGATGGAGACCCAGTACTTC. It yields the protein CASSVAGAGMETQYF. The chain combines TRBV9 with TRBJ2-5; weak D call: TRBD2 (6 bases). The V gene's germline CDR1 is SGDLS and CDR2 YYNGEE. V was trimmed by 0 bases and J by 5 bases, leaving 14 bases between them. CDR3 length: 15 amino acids.

The table lists this clonotype with many counts. The rearrangement links TRBV15 to TRBJ1-2; 8 bases map to TRBD1. Germline loops: CDR1 LNHNV, CDR2 YYDKDF (reference sequence). J gave up 10 bases and V 3 bases, and 7 bases lay outside the gene matches. This CDR3 has 13 residues. CDR3 nucleotide sequence: TGTGCCACCAGCAGGGTGACAGGGGATGACTACACCTTC. This encodes CATSRVTGDDYTF.

The rearrangement links TRBV12-3 or TRBV12-4 to TRBJ2-5; 9 bases line up with TRBD1. V shed 6 bases and J 2 bases; nucleotides not matched to a gene: 7. CDR3 size: 15 residues. The CDR3 coding sequence is TGTGCCAGCAGGGGGACAGGGTGGGGACAAGAGACCCAGTACTTC. It codes for CASRGTGWGQETQYF.

This clonotype was seen many times. This rearrangement joins TRBV5-1 to TRBJ1-1; TRBD1 matches at 7 bases. The CDR3 totals 16 residues. With V trimmed by 7 bases and J by 0 bases, 12 bases remained unmatched. CDR1 SGHRS and CDR2 YFSETQ come from the germline V gene. This CDR3 is CASHQEDRQLNTEAFF. The CDR3 DNA follows: TGCGCCAGCCACCAAGAGGACAGGCAACTGAACACTGAAGCTTTCTTT.

This clonotype has ten or more counts. This rearrangement joins TRBV6-5 to TRBJ1-6, with no clear D. With 2 bases removed from V and 10 bases from J, the gap between germline ends came to 12 bases. Germline CDR1 reads MNHEY; CDR2 reads SVGAGI. The length of the CDR3 is 14 residues. For the CDR3, the DNA is TGTGCCAGCAGTTACGGCGGGGTGGGATCACCCCTCCACTTT. Translation: CASSYGGVGSPLHF.

The chain joins TRBV18 to TRBJ1-1, with D uncertain. Trimming shortened V by 1 base and J by 2 bases, and 5 bases separated the two germline ends. Germline V lookup: CDR1 KGHSH, CDR2 LQKENI. The CDR3 spans 13 residues. CDR3 in amino acids: CASSPQINTEAFF. The CDR3 nucleotides are TGTGCCAGCTCACCACAGATTAACACTGAAGCTTTCTTT.

This clonotype was seen ten or more times. The J gene is TRBJ2-2, the V gene TRBV6-2 or TRBV6-3; D ambiguous. The germline gives CDR1 MNHEY, CDR2 SVGEGT. The CDR3 is 13 residues long. The V and J ends lost 6 bases and 6 bases respectively, with 11 bases between them. CDR3 in amino acids: CASSPFTPGELFF. As DNA, the CDR3 is TGTGCCAGCAGCCCATTCACTCCCGGGGAGCTGTTTTTT.

The chain carries TRBV20-1 and TRBJ1-5; D gene unclear. The CDR3 runs 16 residues. Germline V lookup: CDR1 DFQATT, CDR2 SNEGSKA (reference sequence). Trimming took off 3 bases at V and 0 bases at J, with 15 bases between the two ends. Written as DNA, the CDR3 is TGCAGTGCTAGTTCATCGGAGGCGGGTAGCAATCAGCCCCAGCATTTT. Translation gives CSASSSEAGSNQPQHF.

The chain combines TRBV12-5 with TRBJ2-7; D ambiguous. The CDR3 runs to 11 residues. Looked up from germline, CDR1 is LGHNT and CDR2 is FRNRAP. V was pared by 2 bases and J by 2 bases, with 1 base between. The CDR3 sequence is CASGLTYEQYF. In nucleotides, the CDR3 is TGTGCTAGTGGTTTGACCTACGAGCAGTACTTC.

This clonotype showed up many times. The chain combines TRBV9 with TRBJ2-7; 8 bases line up with TRBD1. CDR1 and CDR2 (germline): SGDLS, YYNGEE. Trimming at V came to 0 bases and at J to 6 bases, leaving 8 bases not matched to a gene. The length of the CDR3 is 15 residues. This CDR3 is CASSVDPGQGIEQYF. The CDR3 coding sequence is TGTGCCAGCAGCGTAGATCCCGGACAGGGAATCGAGCAGTACTTC.

Turning to this clonotype: Germline and junction disagree at one end, which may indicate a read error. The gene calls are TRBV2 and TRBJ1-5; a weak D match, TRBD1 (5 bases). Germline V gives CDR1 SNHLY, CDR2 FYNNEI. The CDR3 is 13 residues long. CDR3 sequence: CASSARRDPTLRF. For the CDR3, the DNA is TGTGCCAGCAGTGCTCGCAGGGACCCGACTTTGCGTTTT.

This clonotype has ten or more counts. The chain has TRBV27 and TRBJ2-7; D ambiguous. Trimming cost V 0 bases and J 4 bases, with 7 bases left between them. Germline V lookup: CDR1 MNHEY, CDR2 SMNVEV (reference sequence). The CDR3 sequence is 13 residues long. CDR3 protein: CASSLSVGYEQYF. The CDR3 DNA reads as TGTGCCAGCAGTTTATCAGTGGGGTACGAGCAGTACTTC.

This clonotype was observed a few times. This rearrangement joins TRBV7-9 to TRBJ2-7; 12 nucleotides align to TRBD2. Germline V gene lookup returns CDR1 SEHNR and CDR2 FQNEAQ (reference sequence). Trimming cost V 5 bases and J 3 bases; bases outside gene matches: 2. The CDR3 covers 14 residues. The CDR3 nucleotides are TGTGCCAGCAGCCCTAGCGGGAGGGTCTACGAGCAGTACTTC. This codes for CASSPSGRVYEQYF.

The chain employs TRBV7-8 and TRBJ1-3; D not resolved. CDR1 SGHVS and CDR2 FQNEAQ come from the germline V gene. The CDR3 has 12 residues. V lost 3 bases and J 6 bases, leaving 6 bases between the germline ends. CDR3 sequence (DNA): TGTGCCAGCAGCTTGGTTCTAAACACCATATATTTT. Protein sequence: CASSLVLNTIYF. Full variable domain (outside the CDR3, taken from reference TRBV7-8 and TRBJ1-3): GAGVSQSPRYKVAKRGQDVALRCDPISGHVSLFWYQQALGQGPEFLTYFQNEAQLDKSGLPSDRFFAERPEGSVSTLKIQRTQQEDSAVYLCASSLVLNTIYFGEGSWLTVV.

This clonotype was seen many times. J is TRBJ2-2 and V is TRBV28, with 10 bases fitting TRBD2. This CDR3 region has 16 residues. Germline V gene lookup returns CDR1 MDHEN and CDR2 SYDVKM. The V segment lost 7 bases and the J segment 6 bases; nucleotides outside the gene matches: 11. The CDR3 sequence is CASNSLASGGPGELFF. The DNA of the CDR3 is TGTGCCAGCAACTCCTTGGCTAGCGGGGGCCCCGGGGAGCTGTTTTTT.

In its sample, this clonotype was seen many times. The J gene is TRBJ2-7, the V gene TRBV30; 9 positions match TRBD1. Germline V gene data show CDR1 as GTSNPN and CDR2 as SVGIG (reference sequence). The CDR3 runs 13 residues. Unmatched junction bases numbered 3, after V lost 3 bases and J lost 3 bases. The CDR3 loop is CAWRGQGRYEQYF. The CDR3 DNA sequence: TGTGCCTGGAGGGGACAGGGTCGCTACGAGCAGTACTTC.

At least ten counts were recorded for this clonotype. The J gene is TRBJ2-5, the V gene TRBV28, with D tentatively TRBD1 (6 bases). The germline V gene has CDR1 MDHEN and CDR2 SYDVKM. The CDR3 loop spans 13 amino acids. Deletions cut 6 bases from V and 4 bases from J, with 12 bases between. Here the CDR3 reads CASRSGQRETQYF. The CDR3 DNA follows: TGTGCCAGCAGGTCTGGACAGAGAGAGACCCAGTACTTC.

This clonotype appeared many times. V is TRBV6-1 and J is TRBJ1-1; 8 positions match TRBD1. The V segment lost 4 bases and the J segment 2 bases; nucleotides outside the gene matches: 6. Germline V CDR1 and CDR2: MNHNS, SASEGT. The CDR3 is made up of 15 amino acids. The CDR3: CASSARDRPNTEAFF. CDR3 bases: TGTGCCAGCAGTGCTAGGGACAGGCCTAACACTGAAGCTTTCTTT.

The CDR3 region is CASSPTGGVYEQYF. CDR3 nucleotide sequence: TGTGCCAGCAGTCCTACAGGAGGCGTCTACGAGCAGTACTTC. The chain combines TRBV2 with TRBJ2-7; either TRBD1 or TRBD2 may supply D (5 bases each). The CDR3 is made up of 14 amino acids. Trimming removed 5 bases at V and 3 bases at J, with 14 bases between. The germline CDR1 and CDR2 sequences are SNHLY and FYNNEI.

This clonotype was picked up many times. The chain has TRBV28 and TRBJ2-7; a possible D gene is TRBD2 (5 bases). The ends were cut back, 3 bases at V and 1 base at J, with 7 bases in the middle. Per germline, CDR1 MDHEN and CDR2 SYDVKM. CDR3 size: 13 residues. The CDR3 sequence is CASSFGESYEQYF. The CDR3 coding sequence is TGTGCCAGCAGTTTTGGGGAGTCCTACGAGCAGTACTTC. Full variable domain (rest looked up from reference TRBV28 and TRBJ2-7): DVKVTQSSRYLVKRTGEKVFLECVQDMDHENMFWYRQDPGLGLRLIYFSYDVKMKEKGDIPEGYSVSREKKERFSLILESASTNQTSMYLCASSFGESYEQYFGPGTRLTVT.